Listed below are T cell receptor beta chains from one sample, sequenced in a study of shared clonotypes between healthy human individuals. This table comes from immunoSEQ multiplex PCR, and its TCRdb copy is limited to in-frame clones, with some not included. The sample contains more than 1,200,000 clones, less than 99% of which appear only once. Material: naive CD4+ T cells sorted from blood. The receptors stem from a man between 25 and 39 years old in good health. The CDR3 runs from the conserved cysteine through the conserved F or W. D genes are given only for firm matches. Clone size appears in some rows only: once, few, many, or a class for an expanded clone.

>TRBJ2-7|TRBV18|-|-
TGTGCCAGCTCACCCCTCGCCGACACGTTAACCTACGAGCAGTACTTC
CASSPLADTLTYEQYF
>TRBJ1-1|TRBV7-9|TRBD1|-
TGTGCCAGCAGCTCCAGGACAGGGAACACTGAAGCTTTCTTT
CASSSRTGNTEAFF
>TRBJ2-5|TRBV2|-|-
TGTGCCAGCAGTCCGTATCGAGAGACCCAGTACTTC
CASSPYRETQYF
>TRBJ2-5|TRBV9|TRBD1|-
TGTGCCAGCAGCGTTAGGGGGCGCGATGAGACCCAGTACTTC
CASSVRGRDETQYF
>TRBJ2-3|TRBV27|-|-
TGTGCCAGCAGTTCCCCCCCCCGGGCGACAGATACGCAGTATTTT
CASSSPPRATDTQYF
>TRBJ2-7|TRBV29-1|-|-
TGCAGCGTTGAAAGTAGGGGGGATGAGCAGTACTTC
CSVESRGDEQYF
>TRBJ1-2|TRBV7-2|TRBD1|-
TGTGCCAGCAGCCAGACAGGGATATATGGCTACACCTTC
CASSQTGIYGYTF
>TRBJ2-2|TRBV19|-|-
TGTGCCAGTACCCAAGCACGGGGATGGACCGGGGAGCTGTTTTTT
CASTQARGWTGELFF
>TRBJ1-1|TRBV2|-|-
TGTGCCAGCAGTGAAGCGCGGCAGCCCAGCACTGAAGCTTTCTTT
CASSEARQPSTEAFF
>TRBJ2-7|TRBV6-5|TRBD1|-
TGTGCCAGCAGTTACGGAGGACAGGCCGCCTACGAGCAGTACTTC
CASSYGGQAAYEQYF
>TRBJ2-7|TRBV11-2|TRBD1|-
TGTGCCAGCTCTGGGACAGGACAAAAGAGCGAGCAGTACTTC
CASSGTGQKSEQYF
>TRBJ2-7|TRBV11-3|TRBD1|-
TGTGCCAGGACACTACCGGGACAGATGACCTCCTACGAGCAGTACTTC
CARTLPGQMTSYEQYF
>TRBJ2-1|TRBV4-2|TRBD2|-
TGTGCCAGCAGCCCCGGGACTAGCGGAGATCGGACCCTCTCCTACAATGAGCAGTTCTTC
CASSPGTSGDRTLSYNEQFF
>TRBJ2-3|TRBV2|TRBD2|-
TGTGCCAGCACTACTAGCGGGAGTGGTAGCACAGATACGCAGTATTTT
CASTTSGSGSTDTQYF
>TRBJ1-5|TRBV2|-|-
TGTGCCAGCAGTGAAATCGAGAAGGGTCAGCCCCAGCATTTT
CASSEIEKGQPQHF
>TRBJ2-7|TRBV7-5|-|-
TGTGTCAGAAGCTTAGACGCGTCCGCCTACGAGCAGTACTTC
CVRSLDASAYEQYF
>TRBJ1-5|TRBV11-1|-|once
TGTGCCAGCAGCCGGGGGGATCAGCCCCAGCATTTT
CASSRGDQPQHF
>TRBJ1-2|TRBV5-4|-|-
TGTGCCAGCAGCTATGGAGGGTACTATGGCTACACCTTC
CASSYGGYYGYTF
>TRBJ2-2|TRBV4-3|TRBD2|once
TGCGCCAGCAGCCGACAGCTAGCGGGGGACGGGGAGCTGTTTTTT
CASSRQLAGDGELFF
>TRBJ2-2|TRBV18|TRBD1|-
TGTGCCAGCTCACCAACAGGGGGCCTCGGGGAGCTGTTTTTT
CASSPTGGLGELFF
>TRBJ2-1|TRBV18|-|-
TGTGCCAGCTCCCCGCCCGGGGGCTCAAATGAGCAGTTCTTC
CASSPPGGSNEQFF
>TRBJ2-3|TRBV6-6|-|-
TGTGCCAGCGAGAGAGATACGCAGTATTTT
CASERDTQYF
>TRBJ2-1|TRBV4-3|-|once
TGCGCCAGCAGCCAAGAGGCCCGGAGAAACTCCTACAATGAGCAGTTCTTC
CASSQEARRNSYNEQFF
>TRBJ1-2|TRBV9|-|-
TGTGCCAGCAGCGCCCAACAGGAGAGGAGGAGGTATGGCTACACCTTC
CASSAQQERRRYGYTF
>TRBJ1-3|TRBV7-2|-|-
TGTGCCAGCAGCTTAGCCGCTCGTTCTGGAAACACCATATATTTT
CASSLAARSGNTIYF
>TRBJ2-1|TRBV7-3|TRBD2|-
TGTGCCAGCAGCTCACCGGGACTAGCTTACAATGAGCAGTTCTTC
CASSSPGLAYNEQFF
>TRBJ2-1|TRBV5-1|TRBD2|-
TGCGCCAGCAGACGGGCTAGCGGGAGGGCCAAGGGGTCCTACAATGAGCAGTTCTTC
CASRRASGRAKGSYNEQFF
>TRBJ2-7|TRBV6-1|-|-
TGTGCCAGCAATACACGGGTCCCACCCTACGAGCAGTACTTC
CASNTRVPPYEQYF
>TRBJ2-3|TRBV5-1|TRBD2|once
TGCGCCAGCAGCTTGCTCATTACGGGACTAGCGGGCACAGATACGCAGTATTTT
CASSLLITGLAGTDTQYF
>TRBJ2-7|TRBV6-1|-|-
TGTGCCAGCAGTGAAGGCTCCTACGAGCAGTACTTC
CASSEGSYEQYF
>TRBJ2-5|TRBV11-2|TRBD2|-
TGTGCCAGCACCGAGGGAAGCGGGATGGCGAAGACCCAGTACTTC
CASTEGSGMAKTQYF
>TRBJ2-2|TRBV4-2|-|-
TGTGCCAGCAGCCAAGAGCCGAGGGGCACGGGTGGCGGGGAGCTGTTTTTT
CASSQEPRGTGGGELFF
>TRBJ2-7|TRBV15|TRBD2|-
TGTGCCACCAGCACTAGACCGGGACTAGCCTACGAGCAGTACTTC
CATSTRPGLAYEQYF
>TRBJ2-7|TRBV30|TRBD2|-
TGTGCCTGGAGTAATCTAGCGAGCCGGGGGGGGCAGTACTTC
CAWSNLASRGGQYF
>TRBJ2-2|TRBV4-1|-|once
TGCGCCAGCAGCCAATCTTTGCAGGTTGGGCGGTTCCAGCTGTTTTTT
CASSQSLQVGRFQLFF
>TRBJ2-2|TRBV2|-|-
TGTGCCAGCAGGAGGACTGGGAACACCGGGGAGCTGTTTTTT
CASRRTGNTGELFF
>TRBJ2-6|TRBV5-5|-|-
TGTGCCAGCAGCTTGGCGCCCTCTGGGGCCAACGTCCTGACTTTC
CASSLAPSGANVLTF
>TRBJ1-3|TRBV5-1|-|-
TGCGCCAGCAGCTTCGATGGACCGAACTCTGGAAACACCATATATTTT
CASSFDGPNSGNTIYF
>TRBJ1-1|TRBV18|-|-
TGTGCCAGCTCACCACTGCAGGGTCCCACGAACACTGAAGCTTTCTTT
CASSPLQGPTNTEAFF
>TRBJ2-5|TRBV18|-|-
TGTGCCAGCTCACCACCGTCCCGAGAGACCCAGTACTTC
CASSPPSRETQYF
>TRBJ2-7|TRBV6-1|TRBD2|-
TGTGCCAGCAGACGTTACAGCGGGGTATACGAGCAGTACTTC
CASRRYSGVYEQYF
>TRBJ1-2|TRBV2|-|-
TGTGCCACCCAGCTAGGGATGAGGGGTGGCTACACCTTC
CATQLGMRGGYTF
>TRBJ1-3|TRBV18|-|-
TGTGCCAGCTCGTCTGACAGACCCAGTTTAAACACCATATATTTT
CASSSDRPSLNTIYF
>TRBJ2-5|TRBV7-9|TRBD1|-
TGTGCCAGCAGCCCCACGGACAGGGCAGAGACCCAGTACTTC
CASSPTDRAETQYF
>TRBJ2-7|TRBV13|TRBD2|-
TGTGCCAGCAGCTTAGAGAAGCGGGGCCTCCAGCTTTACGAGCAGTACTTC
CASSLEKRGLQLYEQYF
>TRBJ2-3|TRBV5-1|-|-
TGCGCCAGCAGTTCGGGGGCGATAGATACGCAGTATTTT
CASSSGAIDTQYF
>TRBJ2-1|TRBV11-2|TRBD2|-
TGTGCCAGCAGCTTAGATCGACTAGCGGGCTACAATGAGCAGTTCTTC
CASSLDRLAGYNEQFF
>TRBJ2-2|TRBV21-1|-|-
TGTGCCAGCAGCAAAAATGGTCCAGGTATCACCGGGGAGCTGTTTTTT
CASSKNGPGITGELFF